This T cell receptor (beta chain) was sequenced for a study of T cells in localized non-small cell lung cancer (dated by TCRdb to about 2020). With respect to the entire study: T cell repertoires of approximately 250 early-stage NSCLC patients were analyzed, with tumors being compared against uninvolved tumor-adjacent lungs. The cohort was made up of 236 treatment-naive NSCLC patients whose localized lung tumors had been resected. NSCLC patients had a mean age of approximately 66 years, and 129 were male and about a hundred female. Summary of the overall study and its limitations: Uninvolved tumor-adjacent lung showed the highest T cell clonality, higher than tumor, which suggests more focused antigenic responses in the uninvolved tumor-adjacent lung. Because multi-region tumor sequencing was not performed, intratumor heterogeneity could not be ruled out. Longer overall survival was associated with higher T cell density in blood, whereas shorter survival was associated with higher clonality in adjacent lung. Because the study design was exploratory, TCR variables were selected using unadjusted p-values without false-discovery rate correction. A median of 57 of the top 100 tumor clones turned up in the paired uninvolved adjacent lung, and 25 to 35 of those clones also ranked among the top 100 of that same adjacent lung.

TCR beta CDR3 regions were sequenced from DNA using the immunoSEQ Assay. The published analysis was carried out like this. To compute T cell density, TCR beta template counts were normalized to usable DNA, which was estimated by amplifying housekeeping genes. The preseqR package was used to estimate richness by extrapolating to 400,000 templates for PBMC samples and to 120,000 templates for tissue samples. Clonality was taken to be one minus Pielou's evenness. Differential abundance testing on productive amino-acid clonotypes, with a minimum total count of 5 and an alpha of 0.1, was used to identify tissue-enriched TCRs. The Jaccard Index and the Morisita Overlap Index were used to quantify repertoire overlap between compartments. TCR beta CDR3s were clustered by GLIPH together with public tetramer-defined viral CDR3s, and at least three viral sequences plus V-gene enrichment were required for viral motifs. TCRdb took over this immuneACCESS table, retaining in-frame rearrangements with V and J assigned. Such tables are incomplete; in checked studies, under half of the missing clones stem from an unresolved V gene, and the remainder is unexplained. For V, J and clone size, that table is used; D and trimming come from the DNA. For this sample there are 45,000 to 60,000 clones; around four fifths appear just once. Of the sample, 20% falls within the top ten clones.

V is pruned by 0 bases and J by 2 bases, leaving 1 base of the junction without a gene match. From its cysteine to its phenylalanine, the CDR3 spans 16 amino acids. CDR3 DNA is the only sequence kept; it has 48 bases, read in frame from the first base. CDR1 and CDR2 are read off the germline V gene as MNHEY and SVGAGI. At diagnosis, tumor, uninvolved tumor-adjacent lung and peripheral blood were collected and then preserved as a mix of FFPE and fresh-frozen material. For TCR repertoire profiling, blood samples were analyzed as peripheral blood mononuclear cells. With regard to this clone: The antigen it recognizes is unknown. Base qualities are not at hand, and no much larger clone is one base apart.

The source is a female donor older than 55 with stage II squamous cell lung carcinoma. The sequencing used peripheral blood, collected before any cancer treatment. The sequence joins TRBV6-5 to TRBJ2-3, and TRBD2 aligns with 11 junction nucleotides. The CDR3 region reads CASSYSTSGATDTQYF. Here is the DNA: TGTGCCAGCAGTTACTCGACTAGCGGGGCCACAGATACGCAGTATTTT.